The rows below give T cell receptor beta chains drawn from one sample of a study of blood T cell repertoires in COVID-19. Some clones are missing from TCRdb's copy, which holds only in-frame ones; the method was immunoSEQ multiplex PCR. Among 100,000 to 150,000 clones listed, around 89% were seen once. The sample comprised peripheral blood. Receptors originate from a man between 65 and 79 years old with active or convalescent COVID-19. The CDR3 runs from the conserved cysteine through the conserved F or W. Each record gives: D gene, V gene, J gene, clone size, CDR3 DNA, CDR3 protein. D genes are given only for firm matches. Expanded clones get a size class; other rows say once, few or many, or leave the size out.

TRBD2	TRBV7-3	TRBJ2-2	-	TGTGCCAGCAGGTCAAATACGGCTAGCGGGAGGACCGGGGAGCTGTTTTTT	CASRSNTASGRTGELFF
TRBD1	TRBV30	TRBJ2-3	once	TGTGCCTGGAGTGTAAGCACATTACAGGGGGTCTGGGCAGATACGCAGTATTTT	CAWSVSTLQGVWADTQYF
-	TRBV6-2/TRBV6-3	TRBJ1-1	-	TGTGCCAGCAGCCCCGAGCTGCGGGACACTGAAGCTTTCTTT	CASSPELRDTEAFF
TRBD2	TRBV7-8	TRBJ2-1	-	TGTGCCAGCAGCTTAGCGGGCGGGAGATGGAATGAGCAGTTCTTC	CASSLAGGRWNEQFF
-	TRBV11-1	TRBJ2-2	-	TGTGCCAGCAGCTTAGGCAGGGACACCGGGGAGCTGTTTTTT	CASSLGRDTGELFF
-	TRBV4-1	TRBJ1-2	once	TGCGCCAGCAGCCCGCCAGGTGGGCAGCTCTATGGCTACACCTTC	CASSPPGGQLYGYTF
-	TRBV29-1	TRBJ2-6	-	TGCAGGAAAGGGAGCTCTGGGGCCAACGTCCTGACTTTC	CRKGSSGANVLTF
-	TRBV18	TRBJ2-3	-	TGTGCCAGCTCCCCTCGGGGTGATACGCAGTATTTT	CASSPRGDTQYF
-	TRBV6-5	TRBJ2-3	-	TGTGCCAGCAGCCGACAGGCTACCACAGATACGCAGTATTTT	CASSRQATTDTQYF
-	TRBV11-2	TRBJ1-4	once	TGTGCCAGCAGCGCACGGACAGTAAGAAGCGAAAAACTGTTTTTT	CASSARTVRSEKLFF
-	TRBV3-1/TRBV3-2	TRBJ1-1	-	TGTGCCAGCAGCCGATTAGGGGCGAGTGGTGAAGCTTTCTTT	CASSRLGASGEAFF
-	TRBV24-1	TRBJ1-1	-	TGTGCCACCAGTGACCAACGACAGTTTGAAGCTTTCTTT	CATSDQRQFEAFF
-	TRBV30	TRBJ1-1	-	TGTGCCTGGAAGAGGGGTACAGGGTTTGAGGGCACTGAAGCTTTCTTT	CAWKRGTGFEGTEAFF
TRBD1	TRBV6-6	TRBJ2-4	-	TGTGCCAGCAGTCGAACCGGGACAGGGGGCGAAAACATTCAGTACTTC	CASSRTGTGGENIQYF
TRBD1	TRBV6-5	TRBJ1-1	once	TGTGCCAGCAGGGACAGGGGCAGGGATGAAGCTTTCTTT	CASRDRGRDEAFF
TRBD2	TRBV3-1/TRBV3-2	TRBJ2-1	-	TGTGCCAGCAGCCCGGGACTAGCGGGAGTGGGAAGTTTCAATGAGCAGTTCTTC	CASSPGLAGVGSFNEQFF
TRBD2	TRBV3-1/TRBV3-2	TRBJ2-1	-	TGTTCCACTGGACTAGCGGGAGCTAATGAGCAGTTCTTC	CSTGLAGANEQFF
-	TRBV27	TRBJ1-4	-	TGTGCCAGCAGTTTCGATTCGGGGTCCAATAATGAAAAACTGTTTTTT	CASSFDSGSNNEKLFF
TRBD2	TRBV6-1	TRBJ2-1	-	TGTGCCAGCAGTGAAGGACTAGCGGCCTGGAGCTCCTACAATGAGCAGTTCTTC	CASSEGLAAWSSYNEQFF
TRBD1	TRBV7-7	TRBJ2-5	-	TGTGCTAGCAGCTTGTTGGGGACAGGGCCCCAAGAGACCCAGTACTTC	CASSLLGTGPQETQYF
-	TRBV19	TRBJ1-1	-	TGTGCCAGTAGCGGAATACAGGGGAACACTGAAGCTTTCTTT	CASSGIQGNTEAFF
TRBD2	TRBV6-5	TRBJ2-7	-	TGTGCCAGCAGTTACTCGGCTAGCGGGGGCTCCGAGCAGTACTTC	CASSYSASGGSEQYF
-	TRBV6-5	TRBJ2-2	-	TGTGCCAGCAGAAAAGGGGTTACCGGGGAGCTGTTTTTT	CASRKGVTGELFF
TRBD1	TRBV19	TRBJ1-5	-	TGTGCCAGTAGGGCGGGGACAGGGGTCAGTCAGCCCCAGCATTTT	CASRAGTGVSQPQHF
-	TRBV21-1	TRBJ2-7	-	TGTGCCAGCAGCGAGGAGACTAGCGGGAGGCCCTACGAGCAGTACTTC	CASSEETSGRPYEQYF
TRBD2	TRBV6-5	TRBJ2-7	-	TGTGCCAGCAGGTTAGCGGGAGGGCCTCAGTACTTC	CASRLAGGPQYF
TRBD1	TRBV7-8	TRBJ1-2	-	TGTGCCAGCAGCTCCCCAGACAGGGGTACTGGGGGCTACACCTTC	CASSSPDRGTGGYTF
-	TRBV7-8	TRBJ2-2	-	TGTGCCAGCAGCTTAGTTCTGGAAGGGGTAGCCGGGGAGCTGTTTTTT	CASSLVLEGVAGELFF
-	TRBV6-5	TRBJ2-7	-	TGTGCCAGCAGCCTCCTCCGGGAGACTGAAGAGCAGTACTTC	CASSLLRETEEQYF
TRBD2	TRBV6-4	TRBJ2-1	-	TGTGCCAGCAGCAATCGGGGAACTAGCGGCTACAATGAGCAGTTCTTC	CASSNRGTSGYNEQFF
TRBD1	TRBV27	TRBJ1-2	-	TGTGCCAGCAGTTTATCGATCCCTGGGACAGTTGCTGGGGGTAGCCGTGGCTACACCTTC	CASSLSIPGTVAGGSRGYTF
-	TRBV3-1/TRBV3-2	TRBJ2-2	-	TGTGCCAGCAGTCAGAGCGGGAACACCGGGGAGCTGTTTTTT	CASSQSGNTGELFF
-	TRBV7-9	TRBJ1-2	-	TGTGCCAGCAGCTTAGAGGTCAGGAACTATGGCTACACCTTC	CASSLEVRNYGYTF
TRBD2	TRBV7-8	TRBJ2-7	-	TGTGCCAGCAGCCCGGTACTAGCGGCACTCTACGAGCAGTACTTC	CASSPVLAALYEQYF
-	TRBV28	TRBJ1-5	-	TGTGCCAGCAGTTCGAGAGGATGGGGCAATCAGCCCCAGCATTTT	CASSSRGWGNQPQHF
TRBD2	TRBV5-4	TRBJ2-1	few	TGTGCCAGCAGCTTGGAAGGGACTAGATCCTTACTTAACTCCTACAATGAGCAGTTCTTC	CASSLEGTRSLLNSYNEQFF
TRBD2	TRBV7-6	TRBJ2-7	-	TGTGCCAGCAGTCTAGCGGACATCTACGAGCAGTACTTC	CASSLADIYEQYF
-	TRBV6-5	TRBJ2-3	-	TGTGCCAGCAGTTACCAAGGGACTAGCACAGATACGCAGTATTTT	CASSYQGTSTDTQYF
TRBD1	TRBV2	TRBJ1-6	few	TGTGCCAGCAGTGAAGCGGGACAGGGCGCGCGTTTGGATTCACCCCTCCACTTT	CASSEAGQGARLDSPLHF
TRBD1	TRBV19	TRBJ1-5	few	TGTGCCAGTAGTATACAACTCGTAGGGGGCAGCAATCAGCCCCAGCATTTT	CASSIQLVGGSNQPQHF